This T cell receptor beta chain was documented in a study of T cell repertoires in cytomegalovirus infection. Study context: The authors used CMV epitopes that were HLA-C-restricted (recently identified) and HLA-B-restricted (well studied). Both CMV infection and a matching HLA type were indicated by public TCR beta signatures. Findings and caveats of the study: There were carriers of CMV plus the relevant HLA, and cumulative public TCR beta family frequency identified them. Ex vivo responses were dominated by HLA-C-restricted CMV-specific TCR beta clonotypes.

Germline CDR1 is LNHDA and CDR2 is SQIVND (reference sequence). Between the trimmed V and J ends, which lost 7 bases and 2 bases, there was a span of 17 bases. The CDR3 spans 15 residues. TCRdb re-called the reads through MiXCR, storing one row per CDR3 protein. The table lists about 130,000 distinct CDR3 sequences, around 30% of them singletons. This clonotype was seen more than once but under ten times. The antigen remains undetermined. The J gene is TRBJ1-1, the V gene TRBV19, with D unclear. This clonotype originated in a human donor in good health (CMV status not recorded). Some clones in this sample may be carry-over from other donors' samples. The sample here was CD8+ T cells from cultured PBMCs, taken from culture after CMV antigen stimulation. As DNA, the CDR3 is TGTGCCAGTATCCCCCGGGGTGGATTAAACACTGAAGCTTTCTTT. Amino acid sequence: CASIPRGGLNTEAFF.